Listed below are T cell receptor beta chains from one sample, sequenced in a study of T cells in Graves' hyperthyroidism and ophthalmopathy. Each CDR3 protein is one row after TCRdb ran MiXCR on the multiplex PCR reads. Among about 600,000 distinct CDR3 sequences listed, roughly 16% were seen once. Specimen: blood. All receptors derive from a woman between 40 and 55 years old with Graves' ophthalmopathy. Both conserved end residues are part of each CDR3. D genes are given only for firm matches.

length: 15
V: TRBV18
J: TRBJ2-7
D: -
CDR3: CASSPSSGRSYEQYF

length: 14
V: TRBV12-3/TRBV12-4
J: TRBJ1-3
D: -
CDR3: CASSPRGRVNTIYF

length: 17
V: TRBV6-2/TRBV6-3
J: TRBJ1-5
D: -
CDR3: CASSAGPNQYSNQPQHF

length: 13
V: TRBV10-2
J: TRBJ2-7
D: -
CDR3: CASRRDLTYEQYF

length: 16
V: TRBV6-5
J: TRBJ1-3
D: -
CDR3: CASSYSPKDSGNTIYF

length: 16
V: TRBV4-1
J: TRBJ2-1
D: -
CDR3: CASSQDPGTPYNEQFF

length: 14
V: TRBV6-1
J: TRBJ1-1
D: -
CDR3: CASSERGPERGAFF

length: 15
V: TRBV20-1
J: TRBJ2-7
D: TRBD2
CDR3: CSARDSGSFSYEQYF

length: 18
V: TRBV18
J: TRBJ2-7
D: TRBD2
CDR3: CASSPPTSGRSPSYEQYF

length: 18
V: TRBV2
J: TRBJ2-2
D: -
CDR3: CASSEIRRLSVNTGELFF

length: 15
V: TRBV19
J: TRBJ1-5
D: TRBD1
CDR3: CASNVAPGGSEPQHF